The clone carrying this T cell receptor (beta chain) was seen a handful of times. The sample is drawn from a study of regulatory T cells in long-lasting Graves disease. Time point given: persistent/refractory GD, antithyroid drugs over 5 years with positive TRAb. PBMC-extracted RNA yielded the TCR library. With iRepertoire HTBI primers and Arm-PCR of CDR3 regions, TCR beta libraries were built. TCRdb re-derived calls from the multiplex PCR reads in MiXCR, one entry per CDR3 protein. Seen here are hundreds of thousands of distinct CDR3 sequences, about 20% observed once, and the top ten hold around 14%. The TCR was taken from a female donor with Graves disease. The sequencing used peripheral blood mononuclear cells (PBMCs), collected when the disease was refractory, from a patient treated with antithyroid drugs.

This CDR3 reads CASSQGGPQHF. CDR3 bases: TGTGCCAGCAGCCAAGGGGGTCCCCAGCATTTT. This chain links TRBV14 with TRBJ1-5; no clear D. Trimming stripped 1 base from V and 10 bases from J, with 5 bases between. Per germline, CDR1 SGHDN and CDR2 FVKESK. The CDR3 is 11 amino acids.